Given below is one T cell receptor beta chain in context. Germline V gene data show CDR1 as MNHEY and CDR2 as SVGAGI. This CDR3 has 14 amino acids. The germline V and J ends were trimmed by 2 bases and 3 bases, with 10 bases remaining between them. The repertoire was sequenced with immunoSEQ multiplex PCR; TCRdb's copy has only in-frame clones and lacks some. Of about 46,000 clones in the sample, less than 90% were seen once. This sample is drawn from a study of blood T cell repertoires in COVID-19. V usage is TRBV6-5 and J usage is TRBJ1-1; a weak D match, TRBD1 (5 bases). Sequenced material: peripheral blood. The TCR originated in a man aged 60 to 75 with acute or convalescent COVID-19. Here the CDR3 DNA reads TGTGCCAGCAGTTACGCTCAGGGCTACACTGAAGCTTTCTTT. Translating gives CASSYAQGYTEAFF.